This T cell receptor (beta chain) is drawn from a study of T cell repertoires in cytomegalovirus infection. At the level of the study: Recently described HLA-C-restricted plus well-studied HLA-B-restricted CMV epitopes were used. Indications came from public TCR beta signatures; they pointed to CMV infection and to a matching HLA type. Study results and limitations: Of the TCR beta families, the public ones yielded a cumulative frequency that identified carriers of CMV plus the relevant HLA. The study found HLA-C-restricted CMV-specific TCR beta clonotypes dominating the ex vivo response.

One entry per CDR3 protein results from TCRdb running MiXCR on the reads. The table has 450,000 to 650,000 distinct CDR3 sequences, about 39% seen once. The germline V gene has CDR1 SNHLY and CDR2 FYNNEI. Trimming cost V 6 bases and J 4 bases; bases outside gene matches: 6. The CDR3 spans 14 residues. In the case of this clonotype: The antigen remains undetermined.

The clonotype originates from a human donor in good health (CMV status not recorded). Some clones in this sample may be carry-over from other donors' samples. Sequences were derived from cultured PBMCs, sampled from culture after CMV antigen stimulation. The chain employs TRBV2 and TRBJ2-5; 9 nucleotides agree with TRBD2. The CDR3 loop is CASSPRGGPETQYF. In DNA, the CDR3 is TGTGCCAGCAGCCCGCGGGGGGGCCCAGAGACCCAGTACTTC.